These T cell receptor beta chains were read from a single sample in a study of CD8 T cells in Susac syndrome. One entry per CDR3 protein results from TCRdb running MiXCR on the immunoSEQ multiplex PCR reads. The data contain fewer than 350,000 distinct CDR3 sequences, roughly nine tenths of them singletons. Sequencing was done on a sample of CD4+ T cells from PBMCs. These receptors came from a human donor with multiple sclerosis. CDR3s include the opening cysteine and the closing phenylalanine or tryptophan. D genes are given only for firm matches. The size field is filled for only some rows; it gives once, few, many or a size class.

abundance,j_gene,v_gene,d_gene,CDR3nt,CDR3aa
-,TRBJ2-1,TRBV6-4,TRBD1,TGTGCCAGCAGTCGGGACAGGTTTGGTGAGCAGTTCTTC,CASSRDRFGEQFF
-,TRBJ2-1,TRBV20-1,TRBD2,TGCAGTGTCCCCCAAGGCGGGGGATTTTACAATGAGCAGTTCTTC,CSVPQGGGFYNEQFF
-,TRBJ1-5,TRBV6-1,-,TGTGCCAGCAGTCCCACCGGGGGCCCCCATAGCAATCAGCCCCAGCATTTT,CASSPTGGPHSNQPQHF
-,TRBJ1-6,TRBV5-1,-,TGCGCCAGCAGTATTTCGGAGAATTATAATTCACCCCTCCACTTT,CASSISENYNSPLHF
-,TRBJ2-1,TRBV14,-,TGTGCCAGCAGCCCCCTCACCGGCTCCTACAATGAGCAGTTCTTC,CASSPLTGSYNEQFF
-,TRBJ1-1,TRBV12-3/TRBV12-4,-,TGTGCCAGCAGTTTAGCCCTGACAGGGAACACTGAAGCTTTCTTT,CASSLALTGNTEAFF
-,TRBJ2-7,TRBV25-1,TRBD1,TGTGCCAGCAGAACAGGGGCCTCCCCCTACGAGCAGTACTTC,CASRTGASPYEQYF
-,TRBJ1-5,TRBV3-1,TRBD1,TGTGCCAGCAGCCGGGCACAGGGGAATCAGCCCCAGCATTTT,CASSRAQGNQPQHF
-,TRBJ1-1,TRBV20-1,TRBD1,TGCAGTGCGTTAGGGGGGACAGTGAACACTGAAGCTTTCTTT,CSALGGTVNTEAFF
-,TRBJ1-4,TRBV20-1,-,TGCAGTGCTAGGACAGGAGCGATTAGAACTAATGAAAAACTGTTTTTT,CSARTGAIRTNEKLFF
-,TRBJ2-1,TRBV6-6,TRBD2,TGTGCCAGCAGTTACTCCCCTCCGGGCGGGAGATCGGAGCAGTTCTTC,CASSYSPPGGRSEQFF
-,TRBJ2-1,TRBV20-1,TRBD2,TGCAGTGCTAGAGATCCCAGCGGGAGTATCCGGGTGAACAATGAGCAGTTCTTC,CSARDPSGSIRVNNEQFF
-,TRBJ1-6,TRBV27,-,TGTGCCAGCAGGATGATGAGCTCCTATAATTCACCCCTCCACTTT,CASRMMSSYNSPLHF
-,TRBJ2-7,TRBV14,-,TGTGCCAGCAGCCATGGGGGTAGGTCCTATCGCTCCTACGAGCAGTACTTC,CASSHGGRSYRSYEQYF
-,TRBJ2-4,TRBV19,-,TGTGCCAGTAGTTCCTCCGGGACATCAATAGCCAAAAACATTCAGTACTTC,CASSSSGTSIAKNIQYF
-,TRBJ1-1,TRBV29-1,-,TGCAGCGTTGAAAACTTAAGGAACACTGAAGCTTTCTTT,CSVENLRNTEAFF
once,TRBJ2-2,TRBV7-8,TRBD2,TGTGCCAGCAGCCCAGCGGGACTAGCGGTCCACTATGGGACCGGGGAGCTGTTTTTT,CASSPAGLAVHYGTGELFF